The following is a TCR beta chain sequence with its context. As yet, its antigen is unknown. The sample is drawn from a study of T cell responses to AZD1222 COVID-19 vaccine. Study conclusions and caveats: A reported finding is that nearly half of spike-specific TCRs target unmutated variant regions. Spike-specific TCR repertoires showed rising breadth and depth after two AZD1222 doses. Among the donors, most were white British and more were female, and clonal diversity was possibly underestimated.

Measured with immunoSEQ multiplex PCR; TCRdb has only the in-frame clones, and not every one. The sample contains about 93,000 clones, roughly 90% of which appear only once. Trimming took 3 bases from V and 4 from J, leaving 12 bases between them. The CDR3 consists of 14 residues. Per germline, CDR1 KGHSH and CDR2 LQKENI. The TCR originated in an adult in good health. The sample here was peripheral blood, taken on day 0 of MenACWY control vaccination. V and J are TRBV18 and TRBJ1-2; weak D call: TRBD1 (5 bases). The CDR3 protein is CASSPSGGGYGYTF. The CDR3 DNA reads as TGTGCCAGCTCACCGTCGGGGGGAGGCTATGGCTACACCTTC.